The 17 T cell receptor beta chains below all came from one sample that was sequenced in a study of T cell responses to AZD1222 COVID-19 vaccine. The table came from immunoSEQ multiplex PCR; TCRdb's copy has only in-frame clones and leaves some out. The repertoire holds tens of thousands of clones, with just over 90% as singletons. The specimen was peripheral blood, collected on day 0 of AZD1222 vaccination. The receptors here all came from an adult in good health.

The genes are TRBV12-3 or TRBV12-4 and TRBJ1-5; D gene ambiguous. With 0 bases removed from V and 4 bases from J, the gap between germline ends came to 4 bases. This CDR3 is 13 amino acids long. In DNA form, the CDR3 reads TGTGCCAGCAGTTTAGCAGAGAATCAGCCCCAGCATTTT. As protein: CASSLAENQPQHF.

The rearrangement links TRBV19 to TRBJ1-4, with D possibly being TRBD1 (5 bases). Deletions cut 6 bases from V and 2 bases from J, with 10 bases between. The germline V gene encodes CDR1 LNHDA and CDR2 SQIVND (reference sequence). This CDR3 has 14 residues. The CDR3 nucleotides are TGTGCCAGTAGGAGCAGGGCGACTAATGAAAAACTGTTTTTT. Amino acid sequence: CASRSRATNEKLFF. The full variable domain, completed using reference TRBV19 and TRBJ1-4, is DGGITQSPKYLFRKEGQNVTLSCEQNLNHDAMYWYRQDPGQGLRLIYYSQIVNDFQKGDIAEGYSVSREKKESFPLTVTSAQKNPTAFYLCASRSRATNEKLFFGSGTQLSVL.

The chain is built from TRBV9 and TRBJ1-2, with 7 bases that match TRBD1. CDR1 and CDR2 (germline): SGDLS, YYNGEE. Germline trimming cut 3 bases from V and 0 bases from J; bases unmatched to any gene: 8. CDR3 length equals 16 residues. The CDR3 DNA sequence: TGTGCCAGCAGCGCCCAGACAGGGTTAGCTAACTATGGCTACACCTTC. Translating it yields CASSAQTGLANYGYTF.

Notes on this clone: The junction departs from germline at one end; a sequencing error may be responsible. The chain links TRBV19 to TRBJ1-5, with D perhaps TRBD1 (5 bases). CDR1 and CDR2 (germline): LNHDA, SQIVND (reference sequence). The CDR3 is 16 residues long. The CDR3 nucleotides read TGTGCCAGTAGCATAGCCGGGGGTCGGGGCAATCAGCCCCAGCATTTT. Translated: CASSIAGGRGNQPQHF.

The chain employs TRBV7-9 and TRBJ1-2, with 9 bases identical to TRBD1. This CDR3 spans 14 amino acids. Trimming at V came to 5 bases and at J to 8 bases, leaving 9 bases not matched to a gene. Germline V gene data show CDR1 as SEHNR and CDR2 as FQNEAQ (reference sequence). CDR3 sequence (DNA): TGTGCCAGCAGCGCTACAGGGGGCGCGAAAGGCTACACCTTC. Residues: CASSATGGAKGYTF.

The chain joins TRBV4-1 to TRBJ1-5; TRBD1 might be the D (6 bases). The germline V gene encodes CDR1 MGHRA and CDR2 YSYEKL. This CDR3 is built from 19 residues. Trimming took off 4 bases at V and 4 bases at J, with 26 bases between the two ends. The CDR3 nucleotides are TGCGCCAGCAGCCGTAGGGGGGTTCCGGGGCAGAATTCGAATCAGCCCCAGCATTTT. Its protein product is CASSRRGVPGQNSNQPQHF.

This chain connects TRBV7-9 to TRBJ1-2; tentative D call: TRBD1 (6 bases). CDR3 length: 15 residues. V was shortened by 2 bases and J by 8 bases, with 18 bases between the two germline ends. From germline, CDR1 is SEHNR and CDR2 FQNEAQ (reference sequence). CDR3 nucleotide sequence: TGTGCCAGCAGCTTATCGAGGCACCCAACAGGGGGCTACACCTTC. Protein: CASSLSRHPTGGYTF.

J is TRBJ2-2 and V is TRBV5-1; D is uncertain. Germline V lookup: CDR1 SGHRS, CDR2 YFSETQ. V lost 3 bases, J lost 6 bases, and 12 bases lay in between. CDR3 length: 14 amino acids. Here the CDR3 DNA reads TGCGCCAGCAGCTGGACCACACCGTCCGGGGAGCTGTTTTTT. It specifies CASSWTTPSGELFF.

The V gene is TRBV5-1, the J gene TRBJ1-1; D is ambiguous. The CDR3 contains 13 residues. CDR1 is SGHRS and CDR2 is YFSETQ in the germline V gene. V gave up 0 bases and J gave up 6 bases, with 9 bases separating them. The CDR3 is CASSLATDPEAFF. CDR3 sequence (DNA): TGCGCCAGCAGCTTGGCCACGGATCCTGAAGCTTTCTTT.

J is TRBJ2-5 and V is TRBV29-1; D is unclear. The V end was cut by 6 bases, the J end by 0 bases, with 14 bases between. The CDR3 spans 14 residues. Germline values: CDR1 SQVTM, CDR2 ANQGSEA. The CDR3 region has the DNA TGCAGCGTCGTAACCATTCCCGACCAAGAGACCCAGTACTTC. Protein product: CSVVTIPDQETQYF.

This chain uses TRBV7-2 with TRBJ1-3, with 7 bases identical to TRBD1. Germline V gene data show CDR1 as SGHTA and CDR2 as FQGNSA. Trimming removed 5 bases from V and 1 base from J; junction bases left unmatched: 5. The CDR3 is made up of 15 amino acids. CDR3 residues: CASSLQGTSGNTIYF. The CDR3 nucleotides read TGTGCCAGCAGCCTACAGGGGACTTCTGGAAACACCATATATTTT. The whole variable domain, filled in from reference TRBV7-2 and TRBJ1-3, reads GAGVSQSPSNKVTEKGKDVELRCDPISGHTALYWYRQSLGQGLEFLIYFQGNSAPDKSGLPSDRFSAERTGGSVSTLTIQRTQQEDSAVYLCASSLQGTSGNTIYFGEGSWLTVV.

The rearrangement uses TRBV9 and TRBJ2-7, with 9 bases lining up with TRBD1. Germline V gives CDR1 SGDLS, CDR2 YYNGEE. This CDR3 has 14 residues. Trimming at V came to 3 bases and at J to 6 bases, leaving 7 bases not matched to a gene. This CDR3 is CASSGTGTGIEQYF. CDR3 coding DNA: TGTGCCAGCAGCGGGACCGGGACAGGGATCGAGCAGTACTTC.

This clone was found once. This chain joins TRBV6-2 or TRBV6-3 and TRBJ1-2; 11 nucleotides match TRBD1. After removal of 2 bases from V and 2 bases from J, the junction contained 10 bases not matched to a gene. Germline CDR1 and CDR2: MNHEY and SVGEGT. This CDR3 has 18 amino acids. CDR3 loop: CASSYQRTGGVYNYGYTF. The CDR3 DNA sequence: TGTGCCAGCAGTTACCAACGGACAGGGGGCGTTTACAACTATGGCTACACCTTC.

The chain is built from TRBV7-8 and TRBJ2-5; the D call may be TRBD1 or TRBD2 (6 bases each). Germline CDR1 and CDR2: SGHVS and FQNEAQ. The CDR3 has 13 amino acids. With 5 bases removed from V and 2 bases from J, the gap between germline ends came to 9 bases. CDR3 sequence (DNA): TGTGCCAGCAGCCGGGGGCGTCAAGAGACCCAGTACTTC. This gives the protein CASSRGRQETQYF.

The CDR3 coding sequence is TGTGCCAGCTCACGTGGGAACCAAGAGACCCAGTACTTC. Translated: CASSRGNQETQYF. The chain uses TRBV18 and TRBJ2-5; D is unclear. V was cut by 4 bases and J by 0 bases, with 6 bases left in between. The CDR3 totals 13 residues. The germline V gene has CDR1 KGHSH and CDR2 LQKENI.

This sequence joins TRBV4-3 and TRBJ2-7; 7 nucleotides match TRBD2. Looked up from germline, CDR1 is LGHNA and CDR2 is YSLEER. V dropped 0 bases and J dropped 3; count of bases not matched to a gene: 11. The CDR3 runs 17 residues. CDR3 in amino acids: CASSQDIGAGEGYEQYF. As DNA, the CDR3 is TGCGCCAGCAGCCAAGATATCGGCGCGGGGGAAGGCTACGAGCAGTACTTC.

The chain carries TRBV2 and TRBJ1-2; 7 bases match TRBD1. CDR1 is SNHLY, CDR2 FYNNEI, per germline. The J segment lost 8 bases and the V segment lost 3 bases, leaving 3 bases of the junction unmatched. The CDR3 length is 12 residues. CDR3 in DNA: TGTGCCAGCAGTGAGACAGGGCGCGGCTACACCTTC. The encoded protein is CASSETGRGYTF.